This T cell receptor beta chain originates from a study of blood T cell repertoires in COVID-19. Study in general: Whether acute or convalescent, the COVID-19 samples came from the United States, Italy and Spain. PBMCs, B-cell-depleted T cells, or T cells provided the cDNA or gDNA that made up the material.

Original analysis: Amplification of reference gene primers was used by the study to estimate nucleated cell counts. Here immunoSEQ multiplex PCR was the method, and the copy in TCRdb shows in-frame clones only, minus some. Clone size and the V and J calls come from that table; the DNA yielded D and trimming. This table has about 190,000 clones, around four fifths appearing once. CDR1 LNHDA and CDR2 SQIVND come from the germline V gene (reference sequence). V lost 4 bases, J lost 8 bases, and 10 bases stayed unmatched. The CDR3 loop spans 15 amino acids. This rearrangement joins TRBV19 to TRBJ1-2, with 10 positions matching TRBD1. The sequenced sample consisted of peripheral blood. The sequence was obtained from a human donor in a cohort sampled during active COVID-19. The CDR3 coding sequence is TGTGCCAGTAGTACCCAGGGGACAGGGGCCGGCGGCTACACCTTC. Its protein is CASSTQGTGAGGYTF.